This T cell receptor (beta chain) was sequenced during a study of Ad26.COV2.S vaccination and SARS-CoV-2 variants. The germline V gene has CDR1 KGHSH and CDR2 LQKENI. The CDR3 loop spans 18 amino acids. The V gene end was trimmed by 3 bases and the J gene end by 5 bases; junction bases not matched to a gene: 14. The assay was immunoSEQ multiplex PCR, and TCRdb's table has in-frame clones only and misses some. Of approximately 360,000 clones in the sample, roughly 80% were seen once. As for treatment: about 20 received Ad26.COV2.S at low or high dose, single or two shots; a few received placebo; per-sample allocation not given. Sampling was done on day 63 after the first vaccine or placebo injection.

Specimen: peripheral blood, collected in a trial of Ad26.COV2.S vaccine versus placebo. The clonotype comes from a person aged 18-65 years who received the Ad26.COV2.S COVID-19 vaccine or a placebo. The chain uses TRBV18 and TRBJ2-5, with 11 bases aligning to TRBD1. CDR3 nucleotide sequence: TGTGCCAGCTCACCGATTTTTCGGACAGGGGGCAACGGGGAGACCCAGTACTTC. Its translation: CASSPIFRTGGNGETQYF.